The clone carrying this TCR beta chain was seen a handful of times. Its matching antigen is unknown. Every donor provided 7.5 to 10 milliliters of peripheral blood. The data were obtained in a study of blood T cells in healthy people across ages. Findings and caveats of the study: Age showed a roughly linear inverse relationship with TCR beta diversity per million T cells.

Germline loops: CDR1 LGHDT, CDR2 YNNKEL (reference sequence). The CDR3 loop spans 15 amino acids. Trimming cost V 2 bases and J 5 bases, with 15 bases left between them. Then a second PCR, running about 6 to 11 cycles, was carried out with a sample-barcoded 5' primer and a J-beta primer mix. TCRdb passed the 5' RACE reads through MiXCR, listing each CDR3 protein once. The table has approximately 760,000 distinct CDR3 sequences, 20% to 30% seen once. These data were also reused for a study on T cells of mothers and their children.

This chain connects TRBV3-1 to TRBJ2-5; D remains unclear. The TCR sequence derives from a boy aged 5-17 years in good health. The sequencing sample was made of blood. The CDR3 nucleotides read TGTGCCAGCAGCCAAAATTCCCTTTCCACGGAGACCCAGTACTTC. Amino acids: CASSQNSLSTETQYF.